This T cell receptor (beta chain) is drawn from a study of OX40 agonist ivuxolimab in advanced cancers. At the level of the study: Intravenous ivuxolimab was administered to patients every 2 weeks at 0.01 to 10 mg/kg. Study conclusions and caveats: Clonal expansion from baseline to week 6 occurred in both CD4+ and CD8+ T cells. Among the least clonally expanded were partial responders at 0.1-3.0 mg/kg.

V was clipped by 1 base and J by 1 base, with 9 bases between them. Germline V gene sequence: CDR1 MGHRA, CDR2 YSYEKL. CDR3 size: 15 residues. The data were produced by immunoSEQ multiplex PCR, yet TCRdb's version contains in-frame clones alone and is incomplete. The profile shows 81,000 or so clones, approximately 94% of them singletons. Peripheral blood came from all dose cohorts at three timepoints. For this clone: Its antigen is unknown.

This receptor was identified in an adult with an advanced solid tumor such as melanoma, head and neck, liver or kidney cancer. Sequenced material: CD4+ or CD8+ T cells sorted from blood, taken in a trial of the OX40 agonist ivuxolimab. The rearrangement uses TRBV4-1 and TRBJ2-3; TRBD2 is a possible D gene (5 bases). This chain's CDR3 is CASSQAGSGTDTQYF. CDR3 coding DNA: TGCGCCAGCAGCCAAGCGGGGTCTGGCACAGATACGCAGTATTTT.